What follows are 2 T cell receptor beta chains derived from one specimen sequenced in a study of OX40 agonist ivuxolimab in advanced cancers. This table comes from immunoSEQ multiplex PCR, and its TCRdb copy is limited to in-frame clones, with some not included. In the table there are 85,000 to 120,000 clones, 75% to 95% of which are singletons. This material consisted of CD4+ or CD8+ T cells sorted from blood, taken in a trial of the OX40 agonist ivuxolimab. Source of these receptors: an adult with an advanced solid tumor such as melanoma, head and neck, liver or kidney cancer.

The V gene is TRBV6-5, the J gene TRBJ1-6; 7 bases match TRBD1. Germline CDR1 reads MNHEY; CDR2 reads SVGAGI. The CDR3 contains 14 residues. J was trimmed by 6 bases and V by 5 bases; bases with no gene match: 4. CDR3 protein: CASSDGTVNSPLHF. The DNA of the CDR3 is TGTGCCAGCAGTGACGGGACAGTTAATTCACCCCTCCACTTT.

The chain links TRBV6-5 to TRBJ2-3; TRBD2 aligns across 10 bases. Per the germline V gene, CDR1 is MNHEY and CDR2 is SVGAGI. This CDR3 is 12 amino acids long. V trimming: 4 bases; J trimming: 14 bases; junction bases outside the gene matches: 6. The CDR3 DNA follows: TGTGCCAGCAGTTCCACTAGCGGGGTCCGGTATTTT. Encoded protein: CASSSTSGVRYF.